The clone carrying this T cell receptor beta chain was observed at least ten times. Its antigen is not known. The data were obtained in a study of T cells in Graves' hyperthyroidism and ophthalmopathy. Study findings and constraints: Most clonotypes expanded in thyroid above 0.001 were likewise present in blood.

Template material for amplifying TCR beta CDR3 regions consisted of RNA transcripts. Primed by the HTBI set, a first-round RT-PCR was run on the TCR CDR3. TCRdb called the multiplex PCR reads again in MiXCR, with one record for every CDR3 protein. The profile shows approximately 610,000 distinct CDR3 sequences, about 14% of them singletons. Uncontrolled infection, other autoimmune disease, pregnancy or lactation barred patients from enrollment. This TCR was sampled from a woman aged 40 to 50 with Graves' ophthalmopathy. The sample consisted of blood.

CDR3 loop: CASSRDRAKETQYF. The CDR3 DNA follows: TGTGCCAGCAGTCGGGACAGGGCGAAAGAGACCCAGTACTTC. The V gene is TRBV2, the J gene TRBJ2-5; 9 bases fit TRBD1. The V segment lost 5 bases and the J segment 3 bases; nucleotides outside the gene matches: 4. Germline values: CDR1 SNHLY, CDR2 FYNNEI. This CDR3 has 14 amino acids.